Listed below are T cell receptor beta chains from one sample, sequenced in a study of cytomegalovirus exposure and HLA in healthy donors. TCRdb keeps only in-frame clones here, not all; method: immunoSEQ multiplex PCR. The sample gives fewer than 130,000 clones, 78% of which show up once; roughly 1.2% is in the top ten. Source material: PBMCs. These receptors originate from a woman in her 30s in good health and CMV-seronegative. Both conserved end residues are part of each CDR3. A D gene is named only where the DNA matches it firmly. Only some rows state a clone size, as once, few, many or a class for expanded clones.

TRBJ2-7 TRBV30 few NA TGTGCCTGGAGTCTCTCCTACGAGCAGTACTTC CAWSLSYEQYF
TRBJ2-1 TRBV6-7 NA NA TGTGCCAGCAGTTACCCTCCTCTCAGCGTCTACAATGAGCAGTTCTTC CASSYPPLSVYNEQFF
TRBJ1-2 TRBV19 NA NA TGTGCCAGTAGTACCAATTATGGCTACACCTTC CASSTNYGYTF
TRBJ2-7 TRBV7-9 once NA TGTGCCAGCAGCTTAGGCGGCGGGGTTGGGGAGCAGTACTTC CASSLGGGVGEQYF
TRBJ1-4 TRBV10-3 NA NA TGTGCCATCAGTGAGGAACAGGGTTCGGGGGAAAAACTGTTTTTT CAISEEQGSGEKLFF
TRBJ2-1 TRBV5-1 NA NA TGCGCCAGCAGCTTGGAGGGGGACTCCTACAATGAGCAGTTCTTC CASSLEGDSYNEQFF
TRBJ2-1 TRBV12-5 few TRBD2 TGTGCTAGTGGACTCGGACTAGCGGGATTCAATGAGCAGTTCTTC CASGLGLAGFNEQFF
TRBJ1-5 TRBV5-6 NA NA TGTGCCAGCAGCGGGGGCCTTGGGCAGCCCCAGCATTTT CASSGGLGQPQHF
TRBJ2-7 TRBV11-2 NA NA TGTGCCAGCAGCTGGCAGGTCGATGGGGGCCCTTACTACGAGCAGTACTTC CASSWQVDGGPYYEQYF
TRBJ1-1 TRBV29-1 few TRBD1 TGCAGCGTTGAACCGGGACAGGAAGCTTTCTTT CSVEPGQEAFF
TRBJ2-2 TRBV5-1 once NA TGCGCCAGCAGCAACGACAGGTCGAACACCGGGGAGCTGTTTTTT CASSNDRSNTGELFF
TRBJ2-6 TRBV7-6 NA NA TGTGCCAGCAGCTTATGGGGCACTGCCCTCTCTGGGGCCAACGTCCTGACTTTC CASSLWGTALSGANVLTF
TRBJ2-2 TRBV11-3 NA TRBD1 TGTGCCAGCAGCTCTTTCAGGGGGCGGAACACCGGGGAGCTGTTTTTT CASSSFRGRNTGELFF
TRBJ1-6 TRBV7-9 NA TRBD1 TGTGCCAGCAGCCCCTGGGACAGCTTAAATTCACCCCTCCACTTT CASSPWDSLNSPLHF
TRBJ1-2 TRBV4-2 NA NA TGTGCCAGCAGCCAAGATTTCGGGGGAGCAAACTATGGCTACACCTTC CASSQDFGGANYGYTF
TRBJ1-5 TRBV28 NA NA TGTGCCAGCAGGCGCGGACAGAATCAGCCCCAGCATTTT CASRRGQNQPQHF
TRBJ2-7 TRBV5-1 NA TRBD2 TGCGCCAGCAGCTTGAGCGGGACTAGCGGGGGCTACGAGCAGTACTTC CASSLSGTSGGYEQYF
TRBJ2-7 TRBV4-1 NA TRBD1 TGCGCCAGCAGCCAAGATACAGGGGAATTCGGGTACGAGCAGTACTTC CASSQDTGEFGYEQYF
TRBJ2-7 TRBV13 few TRBD1 TGTGCCAGCAGCTCCGGGACAGGGGGAAGACCGGGCGAGCAGTACTTC CASSSGTGGRPGEQYF
TRBJ1-5 TRBV5-6 few NA TGTGCCAGCACCGTGGGGGGTCGGTTGCCCCAGCATTTT CASTVGGRLPQHF
TRBJ2-1 TRBV21-1 NA NA TGTGCCAGCAGCAAAGTCTGTACTAGCGGTTCCTACAATGAGCAGTTCTTC CASSKVCTSGSYNEQFF
TRBJ2-5 TRBV7-8 NA TRBD1 TGTGCCAGCAGCTTAGGGGACAGTAGGTGGGAGACCCAGTACTTC CASSLGDSRWETQYF
TRBJ1-4 TRBV19 NA NA TGTGCCAGTACAACCGGCGGTGAAAAACTGTTTTTT CASTTGGEKLFF
TRBJ1-2 TRBV9 NA TRBD1 TGTGCCAGCAGCGTCCATCGACAGGGGGCGAGGACACCTGGCGGCTACACCTTC CASSVHRQGARTPGGYTF
TRBJ1-4 TRBV6-5 NA NA TGTGCCAGCAGTTACCTCGGAGGCGGGGAAAATGAAAAACTGTTTTTT CASSYLGGGENEKLFF
TRBJ2-7 TRBV10-2 NA NA TGCGCCAGCAGTGATTGGGCAGGATCCTACGAGCAGTACTTC CASSDWAGSYEQYF
TRBJ1-2 TRBV30 once NA TGTGCCTACTGGGAGCAGGGGATACCTAACTATGGCTACACCTTC CAYWEQGIPNYGYTF
TRBJ2-3 TRBV27 NA NA TGTGCCAGCAGTTCAAGCCCGAATACGCAGTATTTT CASSSSPNTQYF
TRBJ2-5 TRBV5-1 few TRBD2 TGCGCCAGCAGCTTGGGGACTAGCTCGGAGACCCAGTACTTC CASSLGTSSETQYF
TRBJ1-4 TRBV28 NA NA TGTGCCAGCAGTTCCAGGGGTGAAAAACTGTTTTTT CASSSRGEKLFF
TRBJ1-2 TRBV29-1 NA TRBD1 TGCAGCGTCTCCCGCGGGACAGGGGGGAACTATGGCTACACCTTC CSVSRGTGGNYGYTF
TRBJ1-1 TRBV29-1 few NA TGCAGCGTTGGTGAGCGATCCAAAGGGGCTGAAGCTTTCTTT CSVGERSKGAEAFF
TRBJ2-1 TRBV5-4 few TRBD1 TGTGCCAGCAGCTTGGCGGGACAGGGATTTCCGGCCAGGGAGCAGTTCTTC CASSLAGQGFPAREQFF
TRBJ2-7 TRBV6-7 NA TRBD2 TGTGCCAGCAGTTACCGCCGGGGGGGGGCCTACGAGCAGTACTTC CASSYRRGGAYEQYF
TRBJ2-1 TRBV11-1 NA TRBD2 TGTGCCAGCAGGGGGGGGAACTACAATGAGCAGTTCTTC CASRGGNYNEQFF
TRBJ2-5 TRBV6-5 NA NA TGTGCCAGCAGTTACTCGAGTCTAGTGCAAGAGACCCAGTACTTC CASSYSSLVQETQYF
TRBJ2-3 TRBV7-2 NA NA TGTGCCAGCAGCCCATGGAGGACAGATACGCAGTATTTT CASSPWRTDTQYF
TRBJ2-7 TRBV5-1 NA TRBD1 TGCGCCAGCAGCAACCCGACAGGGCACGAGCAGTACTTC CASSNPTGHEQYF
TRBJ1-1 TRBV7-8 NA TRBD1 TGTGCCAGCAGCCCAAAGACAGGGAGAGGCAGTGAAGCTTTCTTT CASSPKTGRGSEAFF
TRBJ1-6 TRBV4-2 NA NA TGTGCCAGCAGCCAAGACACTCAGGGAAGCTCCTATAATTCACCCCTCCACTTT CASSQDTQGSSYNSPLHF
TRBJ2-7 TRBV28 NA NA TGTGCCAGCAGTCCCCACAGGTACGAGCAGTACTTC CASSPHRYEQYF
TRBJ2-3 TRBV5-1 NA NA TGCGCCAGCAGCTTGGCTAGCACAGATACGCAGTATTTT CASSLASTDTQYF
TRBJ2-1 TRBV28 NA TRBD2 TGTGCCAGCAGCTCGGTGGGGGGTAGCGGGAGGGGTGAGCAGTTCTTC CASSSVGGSGRGEQFF